Only a few counts were recorded for the clone carrying this T cell receptor (beta chain). Its antigen remains unidentified. A heparinised blood draw that averaged approximately 110 mL was obtained once from each donor. This entry comes from a study of beta chain features in type 1 diabetes. Study outcomes and limitations: Type 1 diabetes patients had fewer VDJ junction insertions and more deletions. For patients, the naive, central memory and Treg TCRB repertoires appeared more alike than for healthy donors. People with Type 1 diabetes carried modestly yet significantly shorter TCRB CDR3s in all four CD4+ subsets.

The whole isolated RNA underwent reverse transcription, so sequencing captured expressed TCRB transcripts. Some clones are missing from TCRdb's copy, which holds only in-frame ones; the method was immunoSEQ multiplex PCR. The sample includes about 340,000 clones, roughly 14% of them seen just once. Germline lookup yields CDR1 SEHNR and CDR2 FQNEAQ (reference sequence). This CDR3 has 13 amino acids. Losses at the gene ends were 5 bases for V and 5 bases for J; bases not matched to a gene: 1. This receptor was identified in a woman under 30 with type 1 diabetes. The chain has TRBV7-9 and TRBJ1-5, with 9 bases lining up with TRBD1. The sequenced sample consisted of naive CD4+ T cells from blood. CDR3 coding DNA: TGTGCCAGCAGCCGGACAGGGGATCAGCCCCAGCATTTT. Residues: CASSRTGDQPQHF.